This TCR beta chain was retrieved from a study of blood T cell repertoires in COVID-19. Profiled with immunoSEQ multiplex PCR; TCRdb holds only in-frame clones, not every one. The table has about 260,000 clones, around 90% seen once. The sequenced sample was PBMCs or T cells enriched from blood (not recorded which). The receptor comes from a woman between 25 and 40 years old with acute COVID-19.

For the CDR3, the DNA is TGTGCCAGCAGAGGCACAGGGGACACTGAAGCTTTCTTT. It translates to CASRGTGDTEAFF. This rearrangement joins TRBV6-4 to TRBJ1-1, with 7 bases identical to TRBD1. Germline loops: CDR1 MRHNA, CDR2 SNTAGT. Trimming took 6 bases from V and 3 from J; bases not matched to a gene: 4. The CDR3 is 13 residues long.